Listed below are T cell receptor beta chains from one sample, sequenced in a study of cytomegalovirus exposure and HLA in healthy donors. Sequencing was performed with immunoSEQ multiplex PCR; in TCRdb, only in-frame clones are kept and a portion is missing. The top ten clones hold approximately 13% of a sample with roughly 150,000 clones, about 74% of them seen once. Sequenced sample: PBMCs. The receptors stem from a man aged 35-49 years in good health and CMV-seropositive. Both conserved end residues are part of each CDR3. The D gene is left open where the match is weak. Clone size is given for some rows only: seen once, a few or many times, or a class if the clone is expanded.

d_call	v_call	cdr3_length	j_call	clone_size	cdr3_nt	cdr3_aa
NA	TRBV19	17	TRBJ2-3	NA	TGTGCCAGTAGTATAGAACGTCTAGGGAGTTTGACAGATACGCAGTATTTT	CASSIERLGSLTDTQYF
TRBD2	TRBV5-6	17	TRBJ2-2	NA	TGTGCCAGCAGCCCCCCGGGAGGGCGTCAACCTACCGGGGAGCTGTTTTTT	CASSPPGGRQPTGELFF
NA	TRBV7-2	12	TRBJ1-4	once	TGTGCCAGCAGCCTACAGGGTGAAAAACTGTTTTTT	CASSLQGEKLFF
NA	TRBV5-1	13	TRBJ1-1	NA	TGCGCCAGCAGCTTGGAGCGGGGCACTGAAGCTTTCTTT	CASSLERGTEAFF
TRBD1	TRBV6-5	14	TRBJ2-7	NA	TGTGCCAGCAGTCCCGGGACAGGGGGAGACGAGCAGTACTTC	CASSPGTGGDEQYF
NA	TRBV18	13	TRBJ2-5	NA	TGTGCCAGCTCACCCCCCCTCCAAGAGACCCAGTACTTC	CASSPPLQETQYF
NA	TRBV7-8	16	TRBJ1-5	NA	TGTGCCAGCAGCTTAGCGCGGGCGGCGGAGAACGAGCCCCAGCATTTT	CASSLARAAENEPQHF
NA	TRBV28	13	TRBJ2-5	NA	TGTGCCAGCAGTCCTATGTCCTCTGGTGAGCAGTACTTC	CASSPMSSGEQYF
TRBD2	TRBV4-1	16	TRBJ2-1	NA	TGCGCCAGCAGCCAAAGCCTAGCGGGAGCCTACAATGAGCAGTTCTTC	CASSQSLAGAYNEQFF
NA	TRBV27	15	TRBJ2-1	NA	TGTGCCAGCAGTTTACCTGGCGGGCACTACAATGAGCAGTTCTTC	CASSLPGGHYNEQFF